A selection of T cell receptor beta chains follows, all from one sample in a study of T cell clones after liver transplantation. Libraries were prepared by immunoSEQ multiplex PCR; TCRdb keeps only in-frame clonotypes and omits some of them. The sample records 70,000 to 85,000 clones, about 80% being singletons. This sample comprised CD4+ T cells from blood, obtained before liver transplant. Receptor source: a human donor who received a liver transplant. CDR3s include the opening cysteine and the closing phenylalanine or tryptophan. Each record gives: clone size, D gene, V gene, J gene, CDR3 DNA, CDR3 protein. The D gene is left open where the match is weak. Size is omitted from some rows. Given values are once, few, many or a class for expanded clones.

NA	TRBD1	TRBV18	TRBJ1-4	TGTGCCAGCTCACCCGGACAGGGCCCCGGCTTAGGGGAAAAACTGTTTTTT	CASSPGQGPGLGEKLFF
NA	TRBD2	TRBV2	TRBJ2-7	TGTGCCATCCGGGGGGACTCGGCGGGGGAGCAGTACTTC	CAIRGDSAGEQYF
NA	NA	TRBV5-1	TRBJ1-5	TGCGCCAGCAGCTTGGGGATGGATCAGCCCCAGCATTTT	CASSLGMDQPQHF
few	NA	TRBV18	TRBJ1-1	TGTGCCAGCTCACCGACAGCACGGGACACTGAAGCTTTCTTT	CASSPTARDTEAFF
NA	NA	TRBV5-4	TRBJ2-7	TGTGCCAGCAGTCTCGGACCGCTGTACGAGCAGTACTTC	CASSLGPLYEQYF
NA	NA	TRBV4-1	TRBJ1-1	TGCGCCAGCAGCCTTATACAGGGGAACACTGAAGCTTTCTTT	CASSLIQGNTEAFF
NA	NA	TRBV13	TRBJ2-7	TGTGCCAGCAGCGCACTCCCCGACAGAGGACTTTACGAGCAGTACTTC	CASSALPDRGLYEQYF
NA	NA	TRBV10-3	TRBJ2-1	TGTGCCATCAGTGAGTCAGAGAGACAGGCCTACAATGAGCAGTTCTTC	CAISESERQAYNEQFF
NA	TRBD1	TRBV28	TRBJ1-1	TGTGCCAGCAGTCGGGCAGGGGGCGGGGGAGCTTTCTTT	CASSRAGGGGAFF
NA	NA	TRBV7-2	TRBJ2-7	TGTGCCAGCAGCTTAAAAGTCAGCTCCTACGAGCAGTACTTC	CASSLKVSSYEQYF
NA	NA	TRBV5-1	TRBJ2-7	TGCGCCAGCAGCTTGGTAGAGCAGTACGAGCAGTACTTC	CASSLVEQYEQYF
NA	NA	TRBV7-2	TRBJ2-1	TGTGCCAGCAGACTAGCCGGTGAGCAGTTCTTC	CASRLAGEQFF
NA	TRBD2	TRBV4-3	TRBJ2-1	TGCGCCAGCAGCCAAGAGGGGGGGAGGGCCGCGTCTTACAATGAGCAGTTCTTC	CASSQEGGRAASYNEQFF
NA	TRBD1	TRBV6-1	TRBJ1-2	TGTGCCAGCGAAAAGACCGTGGACAGGGGCTATGGCTACACCTTC	CASEKTVDRGYGYTF
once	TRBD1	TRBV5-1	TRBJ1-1	TGCGCCAGCAGACACGGACAGGCCCAGATCGCCGCTGAAGCTTTCTTT	CASRHGQAQIAAEAFF
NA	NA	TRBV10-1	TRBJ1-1	TGCGCCACTCTCAGCCTGAACACTGAAGCTTTCTTT	CATLSLNTEAFF
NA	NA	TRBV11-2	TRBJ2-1	TGTGCCAGCAGTCGGGACCATTTGTCGTCCAATGAGCAGTTCTTC	CASSRDHLSSNEQFF
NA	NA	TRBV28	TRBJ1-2	TGTGCCAGCAGTGATCCCACGGGTTTTATAAACTATGGCTACACCTTC	CASSDPTGFINYGYTF
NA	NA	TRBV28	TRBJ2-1	TGTGCCAGCAGTTTTTCTACTCTTAAGCAGTTCTTC	CASSFSTLKQFF
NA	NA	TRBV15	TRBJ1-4	TGTGCCACCAGCGGACAGCTTAATGAAAAACTGTTTTTT	CATSGQLNEKLFF
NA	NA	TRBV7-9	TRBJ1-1	TGTGCCAGCAGCTTGTCGTCGGGGAACACTGAAGCTTTCTTT	CASSLSSGNTEAFF
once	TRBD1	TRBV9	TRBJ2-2	TGTGCCAGCAGGGGAAGGGGGCGCGGCGGGGAGCTGTTTTTT	CASRGRGRGGELFF
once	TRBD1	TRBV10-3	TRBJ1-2	TGTGCCATCAGGGCCTCGAGCCAAACAGGGGGCGGCTACACCTTC	CAIRASSQTGGGYTF
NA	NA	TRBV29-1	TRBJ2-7	TGCAGCGCTGGCGGAGGAGGTTTGGGTTCCGAGCAGTACTTC	CSAGGGGLGSEQYF
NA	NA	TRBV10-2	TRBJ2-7	TGCGCCAGCAGTGAAGGAGGACCCTCCTACGAGCAGTACTTC	CASSEGGPSYEQYF
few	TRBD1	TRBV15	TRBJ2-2	TGTGCCACCAGCAGTGGACAGGTGAACACCGGGGAGCTGTTTTTT	CATSSGQVNTGELFF
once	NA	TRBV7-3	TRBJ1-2	TGTGCCAGCAGCCCGGGGGGCGGGGGCACGTTTGGGGGCTACACCTTC	CASSPGGGGTFGGYTF
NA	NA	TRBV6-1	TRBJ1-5	TGTGCCAGCAGTGGCCGGGACACCCTGGGTGGTAGCAATCAGCCCCAGCATTTT	CASSGRDTLGGSNQPQHF